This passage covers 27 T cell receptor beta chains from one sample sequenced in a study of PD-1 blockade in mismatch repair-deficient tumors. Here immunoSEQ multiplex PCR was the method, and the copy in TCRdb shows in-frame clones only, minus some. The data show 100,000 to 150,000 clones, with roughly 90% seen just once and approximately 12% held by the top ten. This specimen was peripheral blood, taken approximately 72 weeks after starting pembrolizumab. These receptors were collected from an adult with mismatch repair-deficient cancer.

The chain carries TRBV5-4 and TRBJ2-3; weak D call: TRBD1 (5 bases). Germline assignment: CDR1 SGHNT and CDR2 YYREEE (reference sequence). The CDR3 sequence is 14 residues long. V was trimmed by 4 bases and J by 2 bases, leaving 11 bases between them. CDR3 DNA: TGTGCCAGCAGCCCCATCAGGGACACAGATACGCAGTATTTT. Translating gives CASSPIRDTDTQYF.

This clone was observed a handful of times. This chain's CDR3 is CASSQYTDSYEQYF. CDR3 coding DNA: TGTGCCAGCAGTCAATATACGGATTCCTACGAGCAGTACTTC. The chain has TRBV11-3 and TRBJ2-7; D gene unclear. This CDR3 is 14 amino acids long. CDR1 is SGHNT, CDR2 YENEEA, per germline. The V and J ends lost 6 bases and 1 base respectively, with 13 bases between them.

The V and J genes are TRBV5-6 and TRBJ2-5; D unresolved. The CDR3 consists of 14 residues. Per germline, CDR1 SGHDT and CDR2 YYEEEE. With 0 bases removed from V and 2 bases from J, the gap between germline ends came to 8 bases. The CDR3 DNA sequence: TGTGCCAGCAGCTTGGGTGGTATTCAAGAGACCCAGTACTTC. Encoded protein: CASSLGGIQETQYF.

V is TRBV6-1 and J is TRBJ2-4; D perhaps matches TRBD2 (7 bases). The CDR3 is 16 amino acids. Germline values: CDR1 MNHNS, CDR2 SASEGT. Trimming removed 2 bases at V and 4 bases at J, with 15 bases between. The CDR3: CASSESWGGPKNIQYF. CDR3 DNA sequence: TGTGCCAGCAGTGAATCGTGGGGGGGGCCAAAAAACATTCAGTACTTC.

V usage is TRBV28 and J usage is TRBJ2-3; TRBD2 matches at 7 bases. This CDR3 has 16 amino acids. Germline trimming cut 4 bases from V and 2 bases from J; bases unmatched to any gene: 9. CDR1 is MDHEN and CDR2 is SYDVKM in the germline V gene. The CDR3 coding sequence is TGTGCCAGCAGTTCCCCGACAGCGGGGCACACAGATACGCAGTATTTT. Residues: CASSSPTAGHTDTQYF.

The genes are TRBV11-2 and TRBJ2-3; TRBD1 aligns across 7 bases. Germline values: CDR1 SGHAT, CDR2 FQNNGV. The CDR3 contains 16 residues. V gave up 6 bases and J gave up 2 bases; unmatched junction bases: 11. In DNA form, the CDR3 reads TGTGCCAGCAGTTCCTCGGACAGGAGCCCCACAGATACGCAGTATTTT. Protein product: CASSSSDRSPTDTQYF.

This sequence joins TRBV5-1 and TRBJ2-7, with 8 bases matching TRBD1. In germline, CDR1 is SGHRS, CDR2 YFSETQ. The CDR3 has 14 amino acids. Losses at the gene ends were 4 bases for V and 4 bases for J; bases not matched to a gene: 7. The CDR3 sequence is CASSTGQGPYEQYF. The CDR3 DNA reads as TGCGCCAGCAGCACCGGACAGGGACCTTACGAGCAGTACTTC.

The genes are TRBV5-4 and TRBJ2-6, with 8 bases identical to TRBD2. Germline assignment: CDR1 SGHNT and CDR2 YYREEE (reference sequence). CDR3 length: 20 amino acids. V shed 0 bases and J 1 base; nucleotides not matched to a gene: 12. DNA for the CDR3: TGTGCCAGCAGCTTGGCCCGTGGCGGGAGGTCCGTTTCTGGGGCCAACGTCCTGACTTTC. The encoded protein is CASSLARGGRSVSGANVLTF.

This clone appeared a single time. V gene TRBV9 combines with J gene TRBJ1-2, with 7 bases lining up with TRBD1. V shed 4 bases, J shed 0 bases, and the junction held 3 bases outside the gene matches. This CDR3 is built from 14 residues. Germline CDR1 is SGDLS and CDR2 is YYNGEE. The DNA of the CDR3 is TGTGCCAGCAGCTTCAGGGGGACTAACTATGGCTACACCTTC. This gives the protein CASSFRGTNYGYTF.

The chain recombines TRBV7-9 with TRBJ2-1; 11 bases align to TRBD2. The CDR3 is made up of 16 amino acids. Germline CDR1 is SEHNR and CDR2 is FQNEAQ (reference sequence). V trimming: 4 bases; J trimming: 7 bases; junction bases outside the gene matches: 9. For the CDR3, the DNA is TGTGCCAGCAGCTCCCATACTAGCGGGAGTGAGAATGAGCAGTTCTTC. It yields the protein CASSSHTSGSENEQFF.

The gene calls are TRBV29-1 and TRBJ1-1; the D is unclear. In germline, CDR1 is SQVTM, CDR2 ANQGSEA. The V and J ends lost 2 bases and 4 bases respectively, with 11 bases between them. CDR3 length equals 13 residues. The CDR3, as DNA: TGCAGCGTTGAATGGCCGGCTGCCACTGAAGCTTTCTTT. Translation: CSVEWPAATEAFF.

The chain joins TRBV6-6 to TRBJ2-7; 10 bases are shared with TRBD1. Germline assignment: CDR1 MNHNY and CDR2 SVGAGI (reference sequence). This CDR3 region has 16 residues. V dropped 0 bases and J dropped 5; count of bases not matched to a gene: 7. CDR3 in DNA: TGTGCCAGCAGTTACTCCCGGGACAGGGGATGGCACGAGCAGTACTTC. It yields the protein CASSYSRDRGWHEQYF.

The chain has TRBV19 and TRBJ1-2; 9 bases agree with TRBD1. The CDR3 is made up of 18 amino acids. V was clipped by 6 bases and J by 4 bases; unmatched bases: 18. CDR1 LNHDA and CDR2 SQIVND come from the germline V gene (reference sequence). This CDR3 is CASRAPVDRGFFGYGYTF. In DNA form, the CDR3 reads TGTGCCAGTAGAGCACCTGTCGACAGGGGGTTTTTCGGCTATGGCTACACCTTC.

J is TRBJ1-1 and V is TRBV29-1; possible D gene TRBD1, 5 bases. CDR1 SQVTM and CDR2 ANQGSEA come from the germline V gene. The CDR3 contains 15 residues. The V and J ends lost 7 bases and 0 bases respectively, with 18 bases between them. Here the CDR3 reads CSATWPQGMNTEAFF. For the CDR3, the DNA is TGCAGCGCGACTTGGCCTCAGGGAATGAACACTGAAGCTTTCTTT. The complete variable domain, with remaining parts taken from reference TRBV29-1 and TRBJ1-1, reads SAVISQKPSRDICQRGTSLTIQCQVDSQVTMMFWYRQQPGQSLTLIATANQGSEATYESGFVIDKFPISRPNLTFSTLTVSNMSPEDSSIYLCSATWPQGMNTEAFFGQGTRLTVV.

The CDR3 DNA is TGTGCCAGTGGAACCGGGACAGGGGGCCCAGGGACCTTC. This codes for CASGTGTGGPGTF. The chain links TRBV19 to TRBJ1-2; 12 nucleotides align to TRBD1. The V gene end was trimmed by 8 bases and the J gene end by 14 bases; junction bases not matched to a gene: 12. In germline, CDR1 is LNHDA, CDR2 SQIVND (reference sequence). The CDR3 is 13 residues long.

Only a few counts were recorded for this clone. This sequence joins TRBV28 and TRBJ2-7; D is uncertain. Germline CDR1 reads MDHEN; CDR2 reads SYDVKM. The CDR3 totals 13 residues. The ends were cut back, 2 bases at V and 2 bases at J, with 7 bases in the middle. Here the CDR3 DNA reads TGTGCCAGCAGTTTACAGCGAACCTACGAGCAGTACTTC. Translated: CASSLQRTYEQYF. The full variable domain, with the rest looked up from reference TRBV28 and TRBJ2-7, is DVKVTQSSRYLVKRTGEKVFLECVQDMDHENMFWYRQDPGLGLRLIYFSYDVKMKEKGDIPEGYSVSREKKERFSLILESASTNQTSMYLCASSLQRTYEQYFGPGTRLTVT.

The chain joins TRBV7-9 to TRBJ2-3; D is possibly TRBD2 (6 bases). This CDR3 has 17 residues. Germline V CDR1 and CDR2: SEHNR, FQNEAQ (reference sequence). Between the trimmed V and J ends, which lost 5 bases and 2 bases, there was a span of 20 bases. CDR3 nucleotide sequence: TGTGCCAGCAGCCCCGGGGAGGCCGTCCAAGACACAGATACGCAGTATTTT. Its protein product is CASSPGEAVQDTDTQYF.

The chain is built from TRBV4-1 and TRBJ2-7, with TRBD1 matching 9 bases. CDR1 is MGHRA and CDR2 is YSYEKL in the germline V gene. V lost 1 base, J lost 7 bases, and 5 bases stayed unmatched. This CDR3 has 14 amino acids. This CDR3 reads CASSQGTGVLEQYF. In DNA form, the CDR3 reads TGCGCCAGCAGCCAAGGGACAGGGGTTTTGGAGCAGTACTTC.

CDR3 residues: CAWSVGEGYEQYF. The DNA for the CDR3 is TGTGCCTGGAGTGTAGGCGAAGGCTACGAGCAGTACTTC. The chain recombines TRBV30 with TRBJ2-7; D not certain. The CDR3 contains 13 residues. The V end was cut by 0 bases, the J end by 3 bases, with 9 bases between. Looked up from germline, CDR1 is GTSNPN and CDR2 is SVGIG (reference sequence).

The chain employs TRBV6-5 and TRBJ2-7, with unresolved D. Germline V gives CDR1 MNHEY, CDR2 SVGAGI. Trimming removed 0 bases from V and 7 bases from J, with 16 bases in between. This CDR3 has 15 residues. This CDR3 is CASSYSSAGSWEQYF. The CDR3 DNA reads TGTGCCAGCAGTTACTCATCGGCAGGTAGCTGGGAGCAGTACTTC.

The CDR3 is CASSQVGPQETQYF. The CDR3, as DNA: TGCGCCAGCAGCCAAGTGGGACCCCAAGAGACCCAGTACTTC. The rearrangement joins TRBV4-1 to TRBJ2-5; possibly TRBD1 or TRBD2 for D (5 bases each). Per germline, CDR1 MGHRA and CDR2 YSYEKL. The CDR3 is made up of 14 amino acids. V lost 1 base to trimming and J lost 1 base, with 7 bases between them.

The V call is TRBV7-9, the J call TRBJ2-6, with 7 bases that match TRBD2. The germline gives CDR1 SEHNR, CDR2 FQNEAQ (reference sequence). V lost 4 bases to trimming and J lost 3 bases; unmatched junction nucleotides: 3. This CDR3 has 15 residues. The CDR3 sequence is CASSWEGIGANVLTF. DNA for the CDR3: TGTGCCAGCAGCTGGGAGGGTATTGGGGCCAACGTCCTGACTTTC.

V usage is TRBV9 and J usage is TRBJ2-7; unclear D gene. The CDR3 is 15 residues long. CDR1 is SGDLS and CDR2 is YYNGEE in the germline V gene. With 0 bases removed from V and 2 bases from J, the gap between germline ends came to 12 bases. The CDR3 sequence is CASSVAGGIAYEQYF. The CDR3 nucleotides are TGTGCCAGCAGCGTAGCAGGTGGGATAGCCTACGAGCAGTACTTC.

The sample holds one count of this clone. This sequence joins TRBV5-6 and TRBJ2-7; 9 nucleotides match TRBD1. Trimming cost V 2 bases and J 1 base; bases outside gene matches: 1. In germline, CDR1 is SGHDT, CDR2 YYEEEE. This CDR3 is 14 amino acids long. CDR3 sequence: CASSFGTGSYEQYF. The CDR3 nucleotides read TGTGCCAGCAGCTTCGGGACAGGGTCCTACGAGCAGTACTTC. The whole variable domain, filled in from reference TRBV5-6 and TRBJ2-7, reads DAGVTQSPTHLIKTRGQQVTLRCSPKSGHDTVSWYQQALGQGPQFIFQYYEEEERQRGNFPDRFSGHQFPNYSSELNVNALLLGDSALYLCASSFGTGSYEQYFGPGTRLTVT.

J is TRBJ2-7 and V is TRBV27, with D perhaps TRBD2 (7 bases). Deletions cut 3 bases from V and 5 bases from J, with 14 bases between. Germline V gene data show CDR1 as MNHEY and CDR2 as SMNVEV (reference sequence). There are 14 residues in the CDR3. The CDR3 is CASSLGGGPHEQYF. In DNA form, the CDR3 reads TGTGCCAGCAGTTTGGGCGGGGGCCCCCACGAGCAGTACTTC.

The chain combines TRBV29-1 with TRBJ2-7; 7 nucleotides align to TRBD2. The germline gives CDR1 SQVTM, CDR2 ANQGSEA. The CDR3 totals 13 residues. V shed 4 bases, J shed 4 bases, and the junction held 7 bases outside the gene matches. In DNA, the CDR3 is TGCAGCGTTGTCACGGGGGGATGGTACGAGCAGTACTTC. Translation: CSVVTGGWYEQYF.

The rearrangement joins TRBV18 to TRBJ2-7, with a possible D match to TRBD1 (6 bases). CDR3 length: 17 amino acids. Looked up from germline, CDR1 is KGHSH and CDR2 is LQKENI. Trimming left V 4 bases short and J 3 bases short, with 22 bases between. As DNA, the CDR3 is TGTGCCAGCTCACTCCTATCAGCCCGGGACATCTACTACGAGCAGTACTTC. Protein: CASSLLSARDIYYEQYF. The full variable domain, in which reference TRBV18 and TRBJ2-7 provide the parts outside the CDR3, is NAGVMQNPRHLVRRRGQEARLRCSPMKGHSHVYWYRQLPEEGLKFMVYLQKENIIDESGMPKERFSAEFPKEGPSILRIQQVVRGDSAAYFCASSLLSARDIYYEQYFGPGTRLTVT.